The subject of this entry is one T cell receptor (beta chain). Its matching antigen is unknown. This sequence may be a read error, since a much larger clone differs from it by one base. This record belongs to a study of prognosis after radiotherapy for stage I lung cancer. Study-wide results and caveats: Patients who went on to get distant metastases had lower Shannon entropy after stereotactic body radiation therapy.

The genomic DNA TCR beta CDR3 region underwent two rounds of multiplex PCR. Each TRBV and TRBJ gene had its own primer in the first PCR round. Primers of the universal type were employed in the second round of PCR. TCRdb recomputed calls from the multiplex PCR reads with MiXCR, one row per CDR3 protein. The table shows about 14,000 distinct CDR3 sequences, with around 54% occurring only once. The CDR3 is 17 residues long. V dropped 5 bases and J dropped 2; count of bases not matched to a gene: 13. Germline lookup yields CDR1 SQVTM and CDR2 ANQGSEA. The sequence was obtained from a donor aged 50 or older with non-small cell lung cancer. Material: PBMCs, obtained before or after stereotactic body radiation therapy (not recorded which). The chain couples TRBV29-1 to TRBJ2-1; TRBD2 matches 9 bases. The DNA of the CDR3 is TGCAGCGTTTCGGATAGCGGGAGTTGGGGAACCTACAATGAGCAGTTCTTC. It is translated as CSVSDSGSWGTYNEQFF.